This record covers a single T cell receptor beta chain. It has no known antigen specificity. One base away there is no much larger clone; base qualities are not given. This sample was taken from a study of blood T cell repertoires in COVID-19 (dated by TCRdb to about 2020). About the full investigation: Collaborator samples came from the United States, Italy and Spain and covered acute and convalescent phases of COVID-19. A freely available public database, intended as a resource for researchers studying the immune response to SARS-CoV-2, is where the repertoires were released. The prospective study material was composed of cDNA or gDNA derived from T cells, B-cell-depleted T cells, or PBMCs. Where available, HLA class I and class II types were obtained from metadata supplied by the sample provider rather than from assay-based typing. Deeply sampled blood TCRbeta repertoires from subjects exposed to, actively infected with, or recovered from COVID-19 were included in the dataset. Nearly every sample came with metadata listing a de-identified subject ID, COVID-19 status, age in years and sex. Samples were obtained from the ongoing ImmuneRACE study (first 160 participants) and from over a thousand subjects provided by 6 global collaborators. Broad study findings and their caveats: The amount of clinical and demographic metadata varied by source and participant and was provided uncurated.

The immunoSEQ Assay, a bias-controlled multiplex PCR, was used to amplify TCRbeta CDR3 regions from genomic DNA. As for the authors' bioinformatics: Nucleated cell counts per sample were estimated from amplification of reference gene primers within the assay. To quantify the absolute abundance of each unique TCRbeta CDR3 rearrangement, sequence reads were collapsed and filtered. For each sample, productive Simpson clonality was calculated as the square root of Simpson's diversity index over productive rearrangements. The immuneACCESS repertoire file appears here via TCRdb, limited to in-frame rearrangements. These files lack a portion of the clones; in checked studies, under half of the deficit traces to unresolved V genes, and the cause of the others is not known. V and J calls and clone size are as listed in that table; D and trimming were resolved from the DNA. The sample data list almost 50,000 clones, and over 80% of these were observed just once. Roughly 1.4% of the sample comes from the top ten.

V is clipped by 3 bases and J by 4 bases, and the sequence between their germline boundaries is 9 bases long. CDR3 length: 13 amino acids, cysteine to phenylalanine. Just the 39-base CDR3 DNA is kept, in frame starting at base 1. The germline V gene (reference sequence) specifies SEHNR as CDR1 and FQNEAQ as CDR2. The collaborating institutions used their own protocols to collect whole blood in K2EDTA tubes. For TCRbeta analysis, collaborators shipped samples in one of three forms: frozen whole blood, isolated PBMCs, or DNA extracted from either of those sample types. This receptor was identified in a man aged 45-65 years with acute or convalescent COVID-19. The sample consisted of peripheral blood. The chain couples TRBV7-9 to TRBJ1-1, with TRBD1 as a weak D call on 6 bases. The DNA sequence follows: TGTGCCAGCAGCTTGGACAGCCTCACTGAAGCTTTCTTT. Translated, it gives CASSLDSLTEAFF.